This entry lists 18 T cell receptor beta chains sequenced from one sample in a study (dated by TCRdb to between 2015 and 2017). Receptors were amplified or captured by 5' RACE. TCRdb shows the sequencer as Illumina MiSeq. In TCRdb, the public reads were trimmed at Q25 with fastp and aligned with MiXCR, with productive beta chains retained. One record per CDR3 amino acid sequence lists the most common genes and DNA. The sample yields tens of thousands of distinct CDR3 sequences; 17% were counted once. Under 3% of the sample comes from the top ten. The specimen was naive CD4+ T cells sorted from blood. What this sample's cell subset or site label stands for: naive CD4+ T cells, CD4+CD45RA+CD25-. The receptor source for this set is a female donor with breast cancer.

The chain joins TRBV7-9 to TRBJ1-1; D is unclear. The CDR3 is 12 residues long. The ends were cut back, 6 bases at V and 3 bases at J, with 8 bases in the middle. The germline CDR1 and CDR2 sequences are SEHNR and FQNEAQ (reference sequence). CDR3 amino acids: CASSQRHTEAFF. The CDR3 nucleotides are TGTGCCAGCAGTCAGAGACACACTGAAGCTTTCTTT.

This clonotype was picked up a small number of times. The chain uses TRBV29-1 and TRBJ2-7, with D perhaps matching TRBD1 (6 bases). Germline CDR1 and CDR2: SQVTM and ANQGSEA. V lost 5 bases and J 3 bases, leaving 17 bases between the germline ends. CDR3 length equals 14 residues. The CDR3 DNA reads as TGCAGCGTTCGCACAGGGACCCGCGGCTACGAGCAGTACTTC. Protein sequence: CSVRTGTRGYEQYF.

This clonotype was counted at least ten times. V and J are TRBV5-1 and TRBJ2-1, with no clear D. CDR1 SGHRS and CDR2 YFSETQ come from the germline V gene. V was pared by 0 bases and J by 9 bases, with 7 bases between. This CDR3 has 12 amino acids. The CDR3 region has the DNA TGCGCCAGCAGCTTGGCCCGAGGTGAGCAGTTCTTC. It is translated as CASSLARGEQFF. Variable domain in full (rest from reference TRBV5-1 and TRBJ2-1): KAGVTQTPRYLIKTRGQQVTLSCSPISGHRSVSWYQQTPGQGLQFLFEYFSETQRNKGNFPGRFSGRQFSNSRSEMNVSTLELGDSALYLCASSLARGEQFFGPGTRLTVL.

Ten or more counts support this clonotype. V and J are TRBV5-1 and TRBJ2-1; D is perhaps TRBD2 (5 bases). The ends were cut back, 2 bases at V and 6 bases at J, with 9 bases in the middle. Germline values: CDR1 SGHRS, CDR2 YFSETQ. This CDR3 is 13 amino acids long. The CDR3 sequence: CASSFGAANEQFF. Written as DNA, the CDR3 is TGCGCCAGCAGCTTTGGAGCGGCCAATGAGCAGTTCTTC. Drawing the rest from reference TRBV5-1 and TRBJ2-1, the complete variable domain is KAGVTQTPRYLIKTRGQQVTLSCSPISGHRSVSWYQQTPGQGLQFLFEYFSETQRNKGNFPGRFSGRQFSNSRSEMNVSTLELGDSALYLCASSFGAANEQFFGPGTRLTVL.

This clonotype was counted between two and nine times. This chain links TRBV7-2 with TRBJ1-5, with D perhaps matching TRBD1 (6 bases). This CDR3 has 13 amino acids. V was trimmed by 5 bases and J by 7 bases, leaving 12 bases between them. Germline lookup yields CDR1 SGHTA and CDR2 FQGNSA. For the CDR3, the DNA is TGTGCCAGCAGCCCCACAGGGAACCAGCCCCAGCATTTT. Translated: CASSPTGNQPQHF.

The rearrangement links TRBV20-1 to TRBJ2-5; D gene uncertain. Germline V gives CDR1 DFQATT, CDR2 SNEGSKA (reference sequence). CDR3 size: 10 residues. V was cut by 2 bases and J by 5 bases, with 3 bases left in between. CDR3 protein: CSARWETQYF. The CDR3 DNA reads TGCAGTGCTAGATGGGAGACCCAGTACTTC.

The chain joins TRBV7-2 to TRBJ1-4; D remains unclear. Germline V gives CDR1 SGHTA, CDR2 FQGNSA. Trimming removed 1 base at V and 8 bases at J, with 8 bases between. This CDR3 has 13 residues. The chain's CDR3 is CASSLGPREKLFF. The CDR3 DNA reads TGTGCCAGCAGCTTAGGCCCACGGGAAAAACTGTTTTTT.

In its sample, this clonotype was seen many times. The rearrangement links TRBV7-2 to TRBJ2-3; 12 nucleotides agree with TRBD2. CDR1 and CDR2 (germline): SGHTA, FQGNSA. Trimming took 7 bases from V and 4 from J; bases not matched to a gene: 3. The CDR3 loop spans 14 amino acids. CDR3 sequence: CASKTSGRSDTQYF. CDR3 DNA sequence: TGTGCCAGCAAAACTAGCGGGAGGTCAGATACGCAGTATTTT.

Concerning this clonotype: A much larger clone is a single base away; this may be a read error. V is TRBV9 and J is TRBJ2-4; 9 positions match TRBD2. CDR3 length: 18 residues. Germline V gene lookup returns CDR1 SGDLS and CDR2 YYNGEE. The CDR3 sequence is CASSVAASGDLAKNVQYF. CDR3 nucleotide sequence: TGTGCCAGCAGCGTAGCGGCTAGCGGGGACCTAGCCAAAAACGTTCAGTACTTC.

In this sample, this clonotype turned up a few times. The chain couples TRBV12-5 to TRBJ2-3, with D perhaps matching TRBD2 (5 bases). Germline assignment: CDR1 LGHNT and CDR2 FRNRAP. Trimming pared 9 bases from V and 5 bases from J, leaving 15 bases between. The CDR3 runs to 13 residues. The CDR3 here is CASQPEVGDTQYF. CDR3 DNA: TGTGCTAGCCAACCGGAGGTTGGAGATACGCAGTATTTT. Full variable domain (remainder filled in from reference TRBV12-5 and TRBJ2-3): DARVTQTPRHKVTEMGQEVTMRCQPILGHNTVFWYRQTMMQGLELLAYFRNRAPLDDSGMPKDRFSAEMPDATLATLKIQPSEPRDSAVYFCASQPEVGDTQYFGPGTRLTVL.

In this sample, this clonotype turned up a few times. CDR3 sequence (DNA): TGTGCCAGCAGTGACTACGAGCAGTACTTC. As protein: CASSDYEQYF. This chain links TRBV6-1 with TRBJ2-7; D not resolved. CDR3 length: 10 residues. The germline V and J ends were trimmed by 3 bases and 3 bases, with 0 bases remaining between them. Germline V CDR1 and CDR2: MNHNS, SASEGT.

The CDR3 bases are TGTGCCAGCAGCCGTGACAGGGGAGGTCAGCCCCAGCATTTT. This gives the protein CASSRDRGGQPQHF. The genes are TRBV6-5 and TRBJ1-5, with 8 nucleotides matching TRBD1. The CDR3 runs to 14 residues. CDR1 is MNHEY, CDR2 SVGAGI, per germline. Unmatched junction bases numbered 7, after V lost 6 bases and J lost 6 bases.

The chain carries TRBV6-2 or TRBV6-3 and TRBJ2-5; D remains unclear. The CDR3 runs 12 residues. The ends were cut back, 0 bases at V and 5 bases at J, with 4 bases in the middle. The germline V gene has CDR1 MNHEY and CDR2 SVGEGT. Written as DNA, the CDR3 is TGTGCCAGCAGTTACTCGAGGGAGACCCAGTACTTC. This encodes CASSYSRETQYF.

The chain uses TRBV29-1 and TRBJ2-2; the D call may be TRBD1 or TRBD2 (5 bases each). Germline V gives CDR1 SQVTM, CDR2 ANQGSEA. The CDR3 is 13 residues long. Trimming left V 6 bases short and J 4 bases short, with 12 bases between. CDR3 nucleotides: TGCAGCGTACGAACGGGGACCACCGGGGAGCTGTTTTTT. As protein: CSVRTGTTGELFF.

By sample share, this clonotype is medium-sized (0.01 to 0.1%). The chain uses TRBV5-1 and TRBJ1-1; D gene unclear. The CDR3 is 15 residues long. Trimming stripped 4 bases from V and 0 bases from J, with 13 bases between. The V gene's germline CDR1 is SGHRS and CDR2 YFSETQ. The CDR3: CASSTPEAMNTEAFF. The CDR3 DNA follows: TGCGCCAGCAGCACCCCGGAGGCCATGAACACTGAAGCTTTCTTT.

This chain links TRBV6-5 with TRBJ2-1, with 10 bases matching TRBD2. The CDR3 totals 16 residues. Losses at the gene ends were 6 bases for V and 9 bases for J; bases not matched to a gene: 14. CDR1 is MNHEY, CDR2 SVGAGI, per germline. DNA of the CDR3: TGTGCCAGCAGCGGGACCGCTCTAGCGGGAGAGGGTGAGCAGTTCTTC. It translates to CASSGTALAGEGEQFF.

This clonotype occurred a few times. The gene calls are TRBV5-1 and TRBJ2-7, with 7 bases fitting TRBD1. CDR1 is SGHRS, CDR2 YFSETQ, per germline. The length of the CDR3 is 14 residues. Trimming at V came to 5 bases and at J to 0 bases, leaving 5 bases not matched to a gene. The CDR3 DNA sequence: TGCGCCAGCAGGGAGACAGGGAGCTCCTACGAGCAGTACTTC. It yields the protein CASRETGSSYEQYF.

This chain uses TRBV28 with TRBJ2-7; D is undetermined. Trimming took off 6 bases at V and 3 bases at J, with 33 bases between the two ends. CDR3 length: 20 amino acids. From germline, CDR1 is MDHEN and CDR2 SYDVKM. The CDR3, as DNA: TGTGCCAGCAGCTTTTTAACCCCACGGACCTCTCAAGTCCCTGTCTACGAGCAGTACTTC. It is translated as CASSFLTPRTSQVPVYEQYF.